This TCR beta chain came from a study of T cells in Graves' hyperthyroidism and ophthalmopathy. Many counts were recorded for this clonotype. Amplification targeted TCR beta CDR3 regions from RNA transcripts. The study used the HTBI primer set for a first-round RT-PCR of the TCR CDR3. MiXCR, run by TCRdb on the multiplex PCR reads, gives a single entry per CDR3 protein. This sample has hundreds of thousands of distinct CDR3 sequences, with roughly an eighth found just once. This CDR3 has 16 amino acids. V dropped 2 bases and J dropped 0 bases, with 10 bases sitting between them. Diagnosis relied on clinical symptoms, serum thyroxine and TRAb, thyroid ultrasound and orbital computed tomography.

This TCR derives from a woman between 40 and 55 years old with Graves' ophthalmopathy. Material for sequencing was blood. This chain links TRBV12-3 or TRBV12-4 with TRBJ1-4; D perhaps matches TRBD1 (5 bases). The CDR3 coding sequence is TGTGCCAGCAGTTTACGGACAAGTGCAACTAATGAAAAACTGTTTTTT. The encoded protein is CASSLRTSATNEKLFF.